The 31 T cell receptor beta chains below all came from one sample that was sequenced in a study of beta chain features in type 1 diabetes. TCRB transcripts that were expressed got sequenced, as all of the isolated RNA had been reverse transcribed. Method: immunoSEQ multiplex PCR; TCRdb's copy keeps in-frame clones and lacks some. The profile shows around 140,000 clones, around 8.8% of them singletons. General observations from the study: Shortening of TCRB CDR3s, moderate but significant, appeared in all four CD4+ subsets of Type 1 diabetes patients.

Their antigen targets remain unknown. The sequenced sample consisted of central memory CD4+ T cells from blood. Receptors originate from a young man with type 1 diabetes.

This clone was seen a few times. The chain couples TRBV18 to TRBJ1-1, with D possibly being TRBD1 (6 bases). Germline CDR1 reads KGHSH; CDR2 reads LQKENI. The CDR3 length is 14 residues. The ends were cut back, 1 base at V and 4 bases at J, with 10 bases in the middle. CDR3 in DNA: TGTGCCAGCTCACCACAGGGGGTTGGCACTGAAGCTTTCTTT. Protein sequence: CASSPQGVGTEAFF.

A remark on this clone: The identical CDR3 is also encoded by other nucleotide sequences in the sample. V usage is TRBV6-5 and J usage is TRBJ1-1, with D perhaps matching TRBD1 (5 bases). V was shortened by 4 bases and J by 1 base, with 7 bases between the two germline ends. Germline V gene lookup returns CDR1 MNHEY and CDR2 SVGAGI. The CDR3 loop spans 13 amino acids. Here the CDR3 reads CASSSTGNTEAFF. The CDR3 DNA sequence: TGTGCCAGCAGTTCCACAGGGAACACTGAAGCTTTCTTT.

Comments on this clone: Here the CDR3 omits its conserved ending phenylalanine or tryptophan, so a read error is the likely source. The limits of the CDR3 on the DNA are not certain, so only TCRdb's listed CDR3 is given. The chain carries TRBV4-2 and TRBJ1-1; the D call of TRBD1 is as the table states it, not checked on the DNA. Germline V lookup: CDR1 LGHNA, CDR2 YNFKEQ. The CDR3 is 13 amino acids long, termini counted. CDR3 loop: CASSPNAGQSPRV.

This clone was seen more than once but under ten times. J is TRBJ2-7 and V is TRBV6-5; D remains unclear. The germline CDR1 and CDR2 sequences are MNHEY and SVGAGI. Trimming removed 0 bases from V and 2 bases from J, with 5 bases in between. This CDR3 is 13 amino acids long. The CDR3 sequence is CASSYSRAYEQYF. For the CDR3, the DNA is TGTGCCAGCAGTTACTCCCGGGCCTACGAGCAGTACTTC.

This chain joins TRBV7-2 and TRBJ1-6; a possible D gene is TRBD1 (5 bases). V lost 5 bases and J lost 9, with 14 bases in between. CDR1 is SGHTA, CDR2 FQGNSA, per germline. The CDR3 is 14 residues long. CDR3 DNA sequence: TGTGCCAGCAGCCTTACTTACGGGGGTTCACCCCTCCACTTT. Protein: CASSLTYGGSPLHF.

The sample holds a few counts of this clone. The chain recombines TRBV7-9 with TRBJ2-7; 7 positions agree with TRBD2. The CDR3 has 15 residues. V lost 2 bases, J lost 0 bases, and 4 bases stayed unmatched. Germline V CDR1 and CDR2: SEHNR, FQNEAQ (reference sequence). The CDR3 nucleotides read TGTGCCAGCAGCTTAAGCGGGGTCACCTCCTACGAGCAGTACTTC. This sequence encodes CASSLSGVTSYEQYF. Variable domain in full (rest from reference TRBV7-9 and TRBJ2-7): DTGVSQNPRHKITKRGQNVTFRCDPISEHNRLYWYRQTLGQGPEFLTYFQNEAQLEKSRLLSDRFSAERPKGSFSTLEIQRTEQGDSAMYLCASSLSGVTSYEQYFGPGTRLTVT.

The chain carries TRBV9 and TRBJ2-1, with D possibly TRBD2 on 6 matching bases. Germline assignment: CDR1 SGDLS and CDR2 YYNGEE. V was shortened by 4 bases and J by 7 bases, with 24 bases between the two germline ends. This CDR3 is 17 amino acids long. The CDR3 bases are TGTGCCAGCAGCCCCCAAATGGGTGGCCTCGGGGGAAATGAGCAGTTCTTC. Its protein is CASSPQMGGLGGNEQFF.

This clone was recorded a few times. The V call is TRBV9, the J call TRBJ2-7; no clear D gene. Germline CDR1 is SGDLS and CDR2 is YYNGEE. The CDR3 is made up of 12 amino acids. Trimming removed 3 bases from V and 7 bases from J, with 11 bases in between. The CDR3 DNA follows: TGTGCCAGCAGCGACCTTTACGGTGAGCAGTACTTC. The encoded protein is CASSDLYGEQYF.

This CDR3 is CASSEPIIAGGPYEQYF. The CDR3 DNA sequence: TGTGCCAGCAGTGAACCAATAATAGCGGGGGGCCCCTACGAGCAGTACTTC. J is TRBJ2-7 and V is TRBV2; TRBD2 matches at 10 bases. The ends lost 2 bases at V and 2 bases at J; junction bases unmatched: 9. Germline loops: CDR1 SNHLY, CDR2 FYNNEI. The CDR3 extends over 17 amino acids.

This sequence joins TRBV30 and TRBJ1-1; no firm D call. The V and J ends lost 2 bases and 3 bases respectively, with 13 bases between them. This CDR3 spans 14 amino acids. The germline V gene encodes CDR1 GTSNPN and CDR2 SVGIG (reference sequence). Here the CDR3 DNA reads TGTGCCTGGAGTCCTCTCCAGACATACACTGAAGCTTTCTTT. Translated, it gives CAWSPLQTYTEAFF.

This clone was seen a handful of times. The J gene is TRBJ2-3, the V gene TRBV10-2; D unclear. CDR1 and CDR2 (germline): WSHSY, SAAADI. The length of the CDR3 is 13 residues. V lost 2 bases and J 5 bases, leaving 8 bases between the germline ends. CDR3 bases: TGCGCCAGCAGTGAGGTAGGCGGAGATACGCAGTATTTT. Amino acids: CASSEVGGDTQYF.

This clone has a count of ten or more. The chain employs TRBV4-1 and TRBJ1-2; D gene uncertain. Germline assignment: CDR1 MGHRA and CDR2 YSYEKL. Trimming took off 3 bases at V and 3 bases at J, with 14 bases between the two ends. This CDR3 is 15 amino acids long. The CDR3 nucleotides read TGCGCCAGCAGCCAGGGAGGGCAGGATCACTATGGCTACACCTTC. Protein: CASSQGGQDHYGYTF.

This clone was detected a few times. The chain combines TRBV4-3 with TRBJ1-4; 8 bases line up with TRBD1. Looked up from germline, CDR1 is LGHNA and CDR2 is YSLEER. Trimming cost V 5 bases and J 8 bases; bases outside gene matches: 10. The CDR3 consists of 15 residues. The CDR3 region is CASSVRPGQAEKLFF. The CDR3 nucleotides are TGCGCCAGCAGCGTACGCCCGGGACAGGCGGAAAAACTGTTTTTT.

The sample holds a few counts of this clone. In DNA form, the CDR3 reads TGTGCCAGCAGTCGCGACAGGGTCGGTGAAGCTTTCTTT. Protein sequence: CASSRDRVGEAFF. The chain carries TRBV27 and TRBJ1-1, with 7 positions matching TRBD1. CDR1 is MNHEY and CDR2 is SMNVEV in the germline V gene (reference sequence). CDR3 length: 13 amino acids. The ends lost 5 bases at V and 7 bases at J; junction bases unmatched: 7.

Details on this clone: This sample includes further DNA sequences coding for the same CDR3. This rearrangement joins TRBV2 to TRBJ1-5, with 9 positions matching TRBD1. The V gene end was trimmed by 4 bases and the J gene end by 7 bases; junction bases not matched to a gene: 5. The CDR3 is made up of 14 amino acids. Per germline, CDR1 SNHLY and CDR2 FYNNEI. As DNA, the CDR3 is TGTGCCAGCAGTGCGGACAGGGGTGGCCAGCCCCAGCATTTT. Translated: CASSADRGGQPQHF.

This clone was picked up a small number of times. The V and J genes are TRBV28 and TRBJ1-6; D gene uncertain. Trimming stripped 2 bases from V and 8 bases from J, with 13 bases between. Germline V gives CDR1 MDHEN, CDR2 SYDVKM. The length of the CDR3 is 15 residues. The chain's CDR3 is CASSLARRLYSPLHF. In nucleotides, the CDR3 is TGTGCCAGCAGTTTAGCCCGGCGGTTGTATTCACCCCTCCACTTT.

The chain combines TRBV7-2 with TRBJ1-5, with TRBD1 matching 10 bases. From germline, CDR1 is SGHTA and CDR2 FQGNSA. The CDR3 covers 16 residues. Germline trimming cut 3 bases from V and 4 bases from J; bases unmatched to any gene: 6. CDR3 region: CASSLTGGDGNQPQHF. The CDR3 region has the DNA TGTGCCAGCAGCTTGACAGGGGGCGATGGAAATCAGCCCCAGCATTTT.

This clone was counted a few times. The genes are TRBV5-1 and TRBJ1-5, with 7 bases that match TRBD1. Trimming removed 5 bases from V and 4 bases from J; junction bases left unmatched: 6. From germline, CDR1 is SGHRS and CDR2 YFSETQ. This CDR3 is 14 amino acids long. CDR3 nucleotides: TGCGCCAGCAGTCCCGGGACAGAGAATCAGCCCCAGCATTTT. Protein: CASSPGTENQPQHF.

The chain carries TRBV2 and TRBJ2-6, with 9 bases identical to TRBD1. The CDR3 loop spans 17 amino acids. Germline CDR1 is SNHLY and CDR2 is FYNNEI. After removal of 4 bases from V and 1 base from J, the junction contained 5 bases not matched to a gene. The CDR3 loop is CASSGRTGASGANVLTF. The CDR3 DNA reads TGTGCCAGCAGTGGACGGACAGGGGCTTCTGGGGCCAACGTCCTGACTTTC.

The V call is TRBV5-6, the J call TRBJ1-4; D unresolved. Trimming cost V 0 bases and J 0 bases, with 9 bases left between them. The CDR3 has 16 residues. Germline values: CDR1 SGHDT, CDR2 YYEEEE. CDR3 DNA: TGTGCCAGCAGCTTGGGGTTCTCAGCAACTAATGAAAAACTGTTTTTT. This gives the protein CASSLGFSATNEKLFF.

The sample holds many counts of this clone. The rearrangement links TRBV7-9 to TRBJ2-1; 8 bases map to TRBD2. The germline CDR1 and CDR2 sequences are SEHNR and FQNEAQ (reference sequence). The V gene end was trimmed by 5 bases and the J gene end by 2 bases; junction bases not matched to a gene: 8. CDR3 length: 16 amino acids. CDR3 nucleotide sequence: TGTGCCAGCAGCCCAAGCCTAGCGGGCACCTACAATGAGCAGTTCTTC. Translated, it gives CASSPSLAGTYNEQFF.

The chain recombines TRBV18 with TRBJ1-1, with a weak D call TRBD1 (5 bases). This CDR3 spans 16 amino acids. Germline V gene data show CDR1 as KGHSH and CDR2 as LQKENI. Trimming shortened V by 2 bases and J by 5 bases, and 18 bases separated the two germline ends. The CDR3 coding sequence is TGTGCCAGCTCACCAGTCGTTTGGGGCAAGGGTACTGAAGCTTTCTTT. Amino acid sequence: CASSPVVWGKGTEAFF.

Details on this clone: The junction departs from germline at one end; a sequencing error may be responsible. The rearrangement links TRBV7-7 to TRBJ2-5; D not certain. CDR1 and CDR2 (germline): SSHAT, FNYEAQ (reference sequence). This CDR3 region has 15 residues. The CDR3 DNA reads TGTGCTAGCAGCTTAGTATTCTATCCCGGGGAGACCCAGTACTTC. It specifies CASSLVFYPGETQYF.

This clone appeared a few times. V gene TRBV5-1 combines with J gene TRBJ2-1; the D gene is possibly TRBD2 (6 bases). Germline CDR1 SGHRS, CDR2 YFSETQ. Trimming left V 4 bases short and J 3 bases short, with 14 bases between. This CDR3 has 15 residues. CDR3 sequence reads: CASSATSSGYNEQFF. CDR3 in DNA: TGCGCCAGCAGCGCCACTAGCTCCGGCTACAATGAGCAGTTCTTC.

This chain links TRBV4-3 with TRBJ2-3; TRBD2 is a possible D gene (6 bases). The ends were cut back, 2 bases at V and 4 bases at J, with 13 bases in the middle. Germline V gives CDR1 LGHNA, CDR2 YSLEER. This CDR3 contains 15 residues. CDR3 sequence (DNA): TGCGCCAGCAGCCAACTAGCGCGGAGTCCAGATACGCAGTATTTT. Residues: CASSQLARSPDTQYF.

This clone came up a few times. The chain couples TRBV5-1 to TRBJ1-2; D is unclear. V was pared by 0 bases and J by 4 bases, with 10 bases between. In germline, CDR1 is SGHRS, CDR2 YFSETQ. This CDR3 spans 14 amino acids. The CDR3: CASSLETRRYGYTF. The DNA for the CDR3 is TGCGCCAGCAGCTTGGAGACTCGCCGCTATGGCTACACCTTC. The whole variable domain, filled in from reference TRBV5-1 and TRBJ1-2, reads KAGVTQTPRYLIKTRGQQVTLSCSPISGHRSVSWYQQTPGQGLQFLFEYFSETQRNKGNFPGRFSGRQFSNSRSEMNVSTLELGDSALYLCASSLETRRYGYTFGSGTRLTVV.

This clone was counted only a few times. CDR3 protein: CASRLVSYNEQFF. In DNA, the CDR3 is TGTGCCAGCCGGCTAGTTTCCTACAATGAGCAGTTCTTC. The chain links TRBV6-5 to TRBJ2-1; D ambiguous. V lost 8 bases and J lost 1, with 9 bases in between. This CDR3 spans 13 amino acids. CDR1 is MNHEY, CDR2 SVGAGI, per germline.

The V call is TRBV11-2, the J call TRBJ2-5; the D gene is possibly TRBD1 (6 bases). Germline V gene data show CDR1 as SGHAT and CDR2 as FQNNGV. Deletions cut 4 bases from V and 4 bases from J, with 10 bases between. The CDR3 is made up of 13 amino acids. The DNA of the CDR3 is TGTGCCAGCAGCTCTCAGGGGCTAGAGACCCAGTACTTC. Its translation is CASSSQGLETQYF.

This clone was counted between two and nine times. The chain couples TRBV11-2 to TRBJ1-1; D ambiguous. CDR3 length: 13 amino acids. Trimming took off 4 bases at V and 3 bases at J, with 9 bases between the two ends. Per the germline V gene, CDR1 is SGHAT and CDR2 is FQNNGV. The chain's CDR3 is CASSSGSDTEAFF. CDR3 in DNA: TGTGCCAGCAGCTCCGGGTCCGACACTGAAGCTTTCTTT.

The chain joins TRBV29-1 to TRBJ2-5, with 7 positions matching TRBD2. The J segment lost 1 base and the V segment lost 1 base, leaving 6 bases of the junction unmatched. Per the germline V gene, CDR1 is SQVTM and CDR2 is ANQGSEA. The CDR3 loop spans 15 amino acids. CDR3 protein: CSVEGAGSFQETQYF. The CDR3 DNA reads TGCAGCGTTGAAGGAGCGGGGTCGTTCCAAGAGACCCAGTACTTC.

This clone came up a few times. This chain's CDR3 is CSVGLAEETQYF. DNA for the CDR3: TGCAGCGTTGGACTAGCGGAAGAGACCCAGTACTTC. This chain links TRBV29-1 with TRBJ2-5; TRBD2 agrees at 9 bases. Germline V gives CDR1 SQVTM, CDR2 ANQGSEA. V lost 4 bases to trimming and J lost 3 bases; unmatched junction nucleotides: 0. The CDR3 is made up of 12 amino acids.